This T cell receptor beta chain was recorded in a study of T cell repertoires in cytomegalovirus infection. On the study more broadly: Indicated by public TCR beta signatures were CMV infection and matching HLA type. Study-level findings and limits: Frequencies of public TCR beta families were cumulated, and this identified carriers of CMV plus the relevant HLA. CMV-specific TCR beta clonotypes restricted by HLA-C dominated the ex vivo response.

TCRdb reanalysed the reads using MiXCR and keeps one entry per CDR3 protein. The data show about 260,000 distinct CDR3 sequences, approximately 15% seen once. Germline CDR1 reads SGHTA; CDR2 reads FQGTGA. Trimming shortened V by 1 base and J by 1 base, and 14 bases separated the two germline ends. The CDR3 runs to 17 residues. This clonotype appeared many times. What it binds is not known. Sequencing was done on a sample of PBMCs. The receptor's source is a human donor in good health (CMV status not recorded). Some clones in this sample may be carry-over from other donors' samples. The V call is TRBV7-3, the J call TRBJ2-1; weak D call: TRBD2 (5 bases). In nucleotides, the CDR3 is TGTGCCAGCAGCTTAAATGTTGGCGGGCGTTCCTACAATGAGCAGTTCTTC. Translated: CASSLNVGGRSYNEQFF.